The text below deals with one TCR beta chain. The data were obtained in a study of blood T cell repertoires in COVID-19. Measured with immunoSEQ multiplex PCR; TCRdb has only the in-frame clones, and not every one. The repertoire consists of about 87,000 clones, with nearly 90% occurring once and the leading ten covering approximately 5.2%. CDR1 is SGHRS, CDR2 YFSETQ, per germline. The germline V and J ends were trimmed by 5 bases and 5 bases, with 14 bases remaining between them. This CDR3 has 13 residues. Material: peripheral blood. The TCR originated in a woman older than 75 with active COVID-19. V gene TRBV5-1 combines with J gene TRBJ2-7; tentative D call: TRBD2 (5 bases). The CDR3 sequence is CASRDFPRNEQYF. CDR3 nucleotides: TGCGCCAGCAGGGACTTCCCCAGGAACGAGCAGTACTTC.